A single sample gave rise to the 13 T cell receptor beta chains below, sequenced in a study of blood T cell repertoires in COVID-19. Measured with immunoSEQ multiplex PCR; TCRdb has only the in-frame clones, and not every one. The sample records about 43,000 clones, 86% being singletons. The source material was peripheral blood. The source is a man in his fifties or sixties with active COVID-19.

CDR3 loop: CASSSRTGSEQFF. CDR3 DNA sequence: TGTGCCAGCAGCTCCCGGACAGGTTCTGAGCAGTTCTTC. The V and J genes are TRBV7-2 and TRBJ2-1; 7 bases agree with TRBD1. V was clipped by 4 bases and J by 9 bases; unmatched bases: 6. This CDR3 has 13 amino acids. Per the germline V gene, CDR1 is SGHTA and CDR2 is FQGNSA.

The chain carries TRBV4-2 and TRBJ2-7; D gene ambiguous. The germline V and J ends were trimmed by 3 bases and 5 bases, with 11 bases remaining between them. CDR3 length equals 13 residues. The V gene's germline CDR1 is LGHNA and CDR2 YNFKEQ. The CDR3 DNA is TGTGCCAGCAGCCAGGTTCCCGGAGACGAGCAGTACTTC. Protein product: CASSQVPGDEQYF.

The J gene is TRBJ1-4, the V gene TRBV11-2; a weak D match, TRBD1 (5 bases). Trimming took 5 bases from V and 4 from J, leaving 11 bases between them. Germline V gene lookup returns CDR1 SGHAT and CDR2 FQNNGV. This CDR3 spans 14 amino acids. CDR3 coding DNA: TGTGCCAGCAGCCTGGGCAGGGTTAATGAAAAACTGTTTTTT. It translates to CASSLGRVNEKLFF.

This clone was detected a few times. DNA for the CDR3: TGCGCCACCGCGACAGGGGGGAGGAACACTGAAGCTTTCTTT. Protein: CATATGGRNTEAFF. This sequence joins TRBV10-1 and TRBJ1-1, with 9 nucleotides matching TRBD1. Germline CDR1 WNHNN, CDR2 SYGVQD (reference sequence). CDR3 size: 14 residues. Trimming took 10 bases from V and 1 from J; bases not matched to a gene: 7.

V usage is TRBV28 and J usage is TRBJ2-1; TRBD2 agrees at 13 bases. This CDR3 is built from 15 residues. V lost 10 bases to trimming and J lost 4 bases; unmatched junction nucleotides: 7. From germline, CDR1 is MDHEN and CDR2 SYDVKM. DNA of the CDR3: TGTGCCACCATACTAGCGGGAGGGCTATACAATGAGCAGTTCTTC. It translates to CATILAGGLYNEQFF.

The gene calls are TRBV7-8 and TRBJ2-7; TRBD1 matches at 7 bases. The CDR3 runs 15 residues. V lost 2 bases, J lost 1 base, and 5 bases stayed unmatched. CDR1 is SGHVS and CDR2 is FQNEAQ in the germline V gene. As DNA, the CDR3 is TGTGCCAGCAGCTTAAAAGGGACAGAATCCTACGAGCAGTACTTC. Protein sequence: CASSLKGTESYEQYF.

The V gene is TRBV5-1, the J gene TRBJ2-5; D not resolved. Germline CDR1 and CDR2: SGHRS and YFSETQ. This CDR3 region has 12 residues. Deletions cut 1 base from V and 4 bases from J, with 5 bases between. This chain's CDR3 is CASSLSRETQYF. The CDR3 DNA follows: TGCGCCAGCAGCTTGTCGCGAGAGACCCAGTACTTC.

The rearrangement links TRBV18 to TRBJ2-3; TRBD2 aligns across 11 bases. V dropped 3 bases and J dropped 5; count of bases not matched to a gene: 7. Germline loops: CDR1 KGHSH, CDR2 LQKENI. The CDR3 runs to 16 residues. CDR3 in amino acids: CASSPPGTSGKDTQYF. For the CDR3, the DNA is TGTGCCAGCTCACCCCCGGGGACTAGCGGTAAAGATACGCAGTATTTT. Drawing the rest from reference TRBV18 and TRBJ2-3, the complete variable domain is NAGVMQNPRHLVRRRGQEARLRCSPMKGHSHVYWYRQLPEEGLKFMVYLQKENIIDESGMPKERFSAEFPKEGPSILRIQQVVRGDSAAYFCASSPPGTSGKDTQYFGPGTRLTVL.

The chain uses TRBV10-1 and TRBJ1-1; a weak D match, TRBD1 (5 bases). V lost 5 bases and J 4 bases, leaving 14 bases between the germline ends. CDR1 and CDR2 from the germline V gene are WNHNN and SYGVQD (reference sequence). The CDR3 runs to 14 residues. The CDR3 protein is CASSRDPGGTEAFF. The CDR3 nucleotides read TGCGCCAGCAGTCGGGATCCGGGGGGCACTGAAGCTTTCTTT.

The chain recombines TRBV4-1 with TRBJ2-7; TRBD2 matches at 11 bases. Trimming removed 2 bases from V and 0 bases from J; junction bases left unmatched: 3. The CDR3 consists of 16 residues. The germline V gene has CDR1 MGHRA and CDR2 YSYEKL. DNA for the CDR3: TGCGCCAGCAGCCAAAATAGCGGGGGGGGCTCCTACGAGCAGTACTTC. Its protein is CASSQNSGGGSYEQYF.

The V gene is TRBV7-2, the J gene TRBJ2-1, with 11 bases matching TRBD2. The germline V gene has CDR1 SGHTA and CDR2 FQGNSA. The CDR3 runs to 14 residues. V dropped 0 bases and J dropped 10; count of bases not matched to a gene: 2. CDR3: CASSLAGTSGEQFF. DNA for the CDR3: TGTGCCAGCAGCTTAGCGGGGACTAGCGGAGAGCAGTTCTTC. The full variable domain, in which reference TRBV7-2 and TRBJ2-1 provide the parts outside the CDR3, is GAGVSQSPSNKVTEKGKDVELRCDPISGHTALYWYRQSLGQGLEFLIYFQGNSAPDKSGLPSDRFSAERTGGSVSTLTIQRTQQEDSAVYLCASSLAGTSGEQFFGPGTRLTVL.

In this sample, this clone turned up a few times. The chain recombines TRBV7-2 with TRBJ1-3, with no clear D. Per germline, CDR1 SGHTA and CDR2 FQGNSA. The CDR3 has 16 residues. V was clipped by 1 base and J by 4 bases, with 14 bases between them. The CDR3 here is CASSLDVGAGGNTIYF. The DNA of the CDR3 is TGTGCCAGCAGCTTAGATGTTGGCGCGGGGGGAAACACCATATATTTT.

This rearrangement joins TRBV6-5 to TRBJ1-3; perhaps TRBD1 as D (5 bases). The CDR3 extends over 14 amino acids. V was pared by 7 bases and J by 4 bases, with 14 bases between. Germline V CDR1 and CDR2: MNHEY, SVGAGI. In nucleotides, the CDR3 is TGTGCCAGCACTACAGGCATGGGAGGAAACACCATATATTTT. Residues: CASTTGMGGNTIYF.